This TCR beta chain was observed in a study of early T cells in non-severe SARS-CoV-2 infection. Study context: Unpaired chains resulted from sequencing bulk RNA of unsorted whole blood.

Attached unique molecular identifiers marked individual cDNA molecules. TCRdb called the 5' RACE reads again in MiXCR, with one record for every CDR3 protein. The sample lists around 60,000 distinct CDR3 sequences, 12% occurring once. This clonotype was seen just once. V was clipped by 5 bases and J by 8 bases, with 21 bases between them. Germline V gives CDR1 SQVTM, CDR2 ANQGSEA. The CDR3 runs 14 residues. The chain joins TRBV29-1 to TRBJ1-2; D uncertain. The sequence was collected from an adult who was a healthcare worker with PCR-confirmed SARS-CoV-2 infection or an uninfected control (not recorded which). Sequenced sample: whole blood. The CDR3 nucleotides are TGCAGCGTTAAGGCTTCGGTACGGGCCGGGGGCTACACCTTC. Amino acids: CSVKASVRAGGYTF.